This record covers a single TCR beta chain. It has no known antigen specificity. Qualities for individual bases were not recorded, and no much larger clone is one base off. Mismatch repair deficiency was established in every enrolled patient by polymerase chain reaction or immunohistochemistry. TCR sequencing was carried out for three patients who responded to pembrolizumab therapy. The phase II trial prospectively evaluated PD-1 blockade with pembrolizumab in advanced mismatch repair-deficient cancers, independent of tissue of origin. Peripheral blood T cell samples were gathered serially, both before PD-1 blockade started and at multiple time points afterward. Blood sampling times were reported as weeks after the first pembrolizumab dose. V is clipped by 0 bases and J by 1 base, and the sequence between their germline boundaries is 10 bases long. Including the terminal cysteine and phenylalanine, the CDR3 comprises 15 residues. The only DNA kept is the CDR3, 45 bases in frame from the first base. The germline V gene yields SGDLS for CDR1 and YYNGEE for CDR2.

The data were taken from a study of PD-1 blockade in mismatch repair-deficient tumors (dated 2017 in TCRdb). At the level of the whole study: Between late 2013 and 2016, roughly 78 consecutive patients with around twelve mismatch repair-deficient cancer types, all previously treated and progressing, were enrolled in the trial. Tumor-associated T cell clones were tracked in the peripheral blood of patients responding to PD-1 blockade by deep sequencing of TCR CDR3 regions.

What the research found in general, with its limitations: After pembrolizumab, tumor-resident clones, which were often undetectable in blood before treatment, expanded rapidly and then contracted, generally ahead of radiologic responses.

The receptor library was made with the immunoSEQ multiplex PCR assay. Here the immuneACCESS table is served through TCRdb, limited to in-frame sequences with V and J called. Missing clones are a known gap in these copies; in checked studies unresolved V genes cover under half, and the rest lacks a known reason. The sample table holds some 130,000 clones, of which approximately 91% were seen once. The top ten clonotypes cover roughly 12% of the sample. Sequencing used peripheral blood, obtained just under 74 weeks after starting pembrolizumab. The receptor chain draws on TRBV9 and TRBJ2-5; TRBD1 could be the D gene, as 5 bases match. This sequence originates from an adult with mismatch repair-deficient cancer. The bases are TGTGCCAGCAGCGTAGTAGGGGCGGTCCAAGAGACCCAGTACTTC. It encodes CASSVVGAVQETQYF.